The 17 T cell receptor beta chains given below trace back to one sample, sequenced in a study of CD8+ T cells in alopecia areata. Treatment reported: oral pan-JAK inhibitor, 5-10 mg twice daily. As the sequencing template, cDNA was produced by extracting RNA and reverse transcribing it. Here immunoSEQ multiplex PCR was the method, and the copy in TCRdb shows in-frame clones only, minus some. The sample contains about 140,000 clones, about 86% of which appear only once. This material consisted of CD8+ T cells sorted from blood, taken at week 4, from a patient treated with tofacitinib. The source is a human donor with alopecia areata.

The V gene is TRBV4-1, the J gene TRBJ2-1; no definite D call. V lost 1 base, J lost 1 base, and 11 bases lay in between. The CDR3 has 16 amino acids. The germline gives CDR1 MGHRA, CDR2 YSYEKL. The CDR3: CASSQASEDSYNEQFF. The CDR3 nucleotides read TGCGCCAGCAGCCAAGCGTCCGAAGATTCCTACAATGAGCAGTTCTTC.

V usage is TRBV27 and J usage is TRBJ1-6; D perhaps matches TRBD1 (5 bases). Germline V gene lookup returns CDR1 MNHEY and CDR2 SMNVEV (reference sequence). This CDR3 region has 14 residues. Between the trimmed V and J ends, which lost 6 bases and 7 bases, there was a span of 13 bases. The CDR3 here is CASRPGTRNSPLHF. CDR3 in DNA: TGTGCCAGCAGGCCCGGGACGAGGAATTCACCCCTCCACTTT.

The chain links TRBV29-1 to TRBJ2-1; D gene ambiguous. CDR1 SQVTM and CDR2 ANQGSEA come from the germline V gene. The CDR3 covers 11 residues. Trimming took 8 bases from V and 3 from J, leaving 8 bases between them. CDR3 nucleotides: TGCAGCCTGTCGTACTACAATGAGCAGTTCTTC. Protein: CSLSYYNEQFF.

The chain combines TRBV27 with TRBJ1-5, with TRBD1 matching over 9 bases. Trimming at V came to 7 bases and at J to 4 bases, leaving 5 bases not matched to a gene. This CDR3 contains 14 residues. Germline CDR1 and CDR2: MNHEY and SMNVEV (reference sequence). CDR3 loop: CASMRGQGNQPQHF. In DNA form, the CDR3 reads TGTGCCAGCATGAGAGGACAGGGGAATCAGCCCCAGCATTTT.

J is TRBJ2-7 and V is TRBV5-4, with D tentatively TRBD1 or TRBD2 (6 bases each). The length of the CDR3 is 13 residues. Germline V lookup: CDR1 SGHNT, CDR2 YYREEE (reference sequence). With 2 bases removed from V and 4 bases from J, the gap between germline ends came to 10 bases. CDR3 DNA sequence: TGTGCCAGCAGCTTTGGAGGGGGGTACGAGCAGTACTTC. It encodes CASSFGGGYEQYF.

The chain links TRBV27 to TRBJ2-1; 8 nucleotides agree with TRBD2. The CDR3 covers 16 residues. With 6 bases clipped from V and 6 bases from J, the junction kept 13 bases outside the gene matches. Germline V gives CDR1 MNHEY, CDR2 SMNVEV (reference sequence). The CDR3 DNA follows: TGTGCCAGCAGCTACCATCTAGCGGGCGGCGGCAATGAGCAGTTCTTC. It is translated as CASSYHLAGGGNEQFF.

The V and J genes are TRBV4-2 and TRBJ2-1; weak D call: TRBD2 (6 bases). Germline CDR1 LGHNA, CDR2 YNFKEQ. This CDR3 contains 14 residues. Between the trimmed V and J ends, which lost 9 bases and 4 bases, there was a span of 16 bases. CDR3 bases: TGTGCCAGTTCAGGTAGGGAGGCTTACAATGAGCAGTTCTTC. This gives the protein CASSGREAYNEQFF.

The rearrangement links TRBV6-6 to TRBJ2-7; D is unresolved. Germline V gives CDR1 MNHNY, CDR2 SVGAGI (reference sequence). Trimming took off 5 bases at V and 6 bases at J, with 14 bases between the two ends. The CDR3 sequence is 13 residues long. The chain's CDR3 is CASSRGLLAEQYF. The DNA for the CDR3 is TGTGCCAGCAGTCGAGGCCTCCTCGCCGAGCAGTACTTC.

The chain employs TRBV29-1 and TRBJ2-7; perhaps D is TRBD1 or TRBD2 (5 bases each). CDR1 and CDR2 (germline): SQVTM, ANQGSEA. V dropped 4 bases and J dropped 6 bases, with 13 bases sitting between them. This CDR3 is built from 12 residues. The chain's CDR3 is CSVAGPMSEQYF. CDR3 in DNA: TGCAGCGTTGCGGGACCTATGAGCGAGCAGTACTTC.

The chain is built from TRBV10-2 and TRBJ2-1; D gene uncertain. From germline, CDR1 is WSHSY and CDR2 SAAADI. This CDR3 has 14 amino acids. The germline V and J ends were trimmed by 1 base and 3 bases, with 7 bases remaining between them. DNA for the CDR3: TGCGCCAGCAGTGAGTATGGTAACTACAATGAGCAGTTCTTC. This sequence encodes CASSEYGNYNEQFF.

The V and J genes are TRBV29-1 and TRBJ2-5, with a possible D match to TRBD1 (6 bases). Germline values: CDR1 SQVTM, CDR2 ANQGSEA. V gave up 6 bases and J gave up 5 bases, with 13 bases separating them. This CDR3 contains 12 residues. This chain's CDR3 is CSVIGQQETQYF. CDR3 nucleotide sequence: TGCAGCGTGATAGGACAGCAGGAGACCCAGTACTTC. Looking up the rest from reference TRBV29-1 and TRBJ2-5 gives the full variable domain: SAVISQKPSRDICQRGTSLTIQCQVDSQVTMMFWYRQQPGQSLTLIATANQGSEATYESGFVIDKFPISRPNLTFSTLTVSNMSPEDSSIYLCSVIGQQETQYFGPGTRLLVL.

The chain links TRBV29-1 to TRBJ2-3, with D possibly being TRBD1 (6 bases). CDR3 size: 17 residues. Trimming pared 0 bases from V and 2 bases from J, leaving 18 bases between. Germline CDR1 reads SQVTM; CDR2 reads ANQGSEA. CDR3 sequence: CSVEDLRGQTNTDTQYF. DNA for the CDR3: TGCAGCGTTGAAGATCTTCGAGGACAGACGAACACAGATACGCAGTATTTT.

The chain links TRBV29-1 to TRBJ2-2; 12 bases line up with TRBD2. Germline values: CDR1 SQVTM, CDR2 ANQGSEA. The CDR3 loop spans 17 amino acids. With V trimmed by 4 bases and J by 3 bases, 9 bases remained unmatched. The CDR3 bases are TGCAGCGTTGCCCTAGCGGGAGGGCCAATCTACACCGGGGAGCTGTTTTTT. This sequence encodes CSVALAGGPIYTGELFF.

This sequence joins TRBV29-1 and TRBJ2-2; D is unclear. CDR1 SQVTM and CDR2 ANQGSEA come from the germline V gene. The CDR3 has 11 amino acids. V was pared by 2 bases and J by 8 bases, with 6 bases between. For the CDR3, the DNA is TGCAGCGTTGAATCTCTTGGGGAGCTGTTTTTT. It encodes CSVESLGELFF.

The V and J genes are TRBV5-6 and TRBJ2-7; possibly TRBD2 for D (6 bases). Germline V gene lookup returns CDR1 SGHDT and CDR2 YYEEEE. V was cut by 4 bases and J by 3 bases, with 17 bases left in between. The CDR3 totals 15 residues. In nucleotides, the CDR3 is TGTGCCAGCAGCCTTGCGGAGAGGGAGGTCTACGAGCAGTACTTC. This translates into CASSLAEREVYEQYF.

This sequence joins TRBV9 and TRBJ2-2; possibly TRBD1 or TRBD2 for D (5 bases each). This CDR3 region has 15 residues. V was clipped by 3 bases and J by 1 base, with 10 bases between them. CDR1 is SGDLS and CDR2 is YYNGEE in the germline V gene. CDR3 protein: CASSARDVNTGELFF. CDR3 DNA: TGTGCCAGCAGCGCACGGGACGTGAACACCGGGGAGCTGTTTTTT.

V and J are TRBV6-1 and TRBJ2-5; possibly TRBD1 for D (6 bases). Germline-derived CDR1 and CDR2 are MNHNS and SASEGT. The CDR3 contains 14 residues. The V and J ends lost 2 bases and 2 bases respectively, with 9 bases between them. In DNA form, the CDR3 reads TGTGCCAGCAGTGAATACAGGGAGCAAGAGACCCAGTACTTC. This codes for CASSEYREQETQYF.